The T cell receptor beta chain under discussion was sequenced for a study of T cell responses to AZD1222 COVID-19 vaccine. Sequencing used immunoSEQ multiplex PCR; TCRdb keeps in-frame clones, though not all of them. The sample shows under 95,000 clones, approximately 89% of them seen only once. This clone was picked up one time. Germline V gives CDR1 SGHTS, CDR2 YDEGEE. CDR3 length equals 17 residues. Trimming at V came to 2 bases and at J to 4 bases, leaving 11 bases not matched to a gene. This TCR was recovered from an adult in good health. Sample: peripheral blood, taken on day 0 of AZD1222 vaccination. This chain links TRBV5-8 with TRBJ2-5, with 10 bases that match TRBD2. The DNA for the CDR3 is TGTGCCAGCAGCTTCGGCGGGCTAGCGGGAGTCGGAGAGACCCAGTACTTC. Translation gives CASSFGGLAGVGETQYF.